This entry describes one T cell receptor (beta chain). Its antigen is currently unknown. At one end the junction does not follow the germline gene, possibly because of a read error. Using RNA template, CDR3s of TCR alpha and beta were amplified with iRepertoire arm-PCR. One-step reverse transcription and amplification started from approximately 100-400 ng of tissue mRNA or PBMC total RNA. Each CDR3 protein is one row after TCRdb ran MiXCR on the multiplex PCR reads. The repertoire holds 160,000 or so distinct CDR3 sequences, 43% seen once, with roughly 5.5% in the top ten. The data were obtained in a study of glioma-infiltrating T cells. Study-level findings and limits: CDR3 overlap between tissue and blood was very small. Non-neoplastic patients had below-expected tissue-blood divergence, while all gliomas exceeded expectation.

The CDR3 runs 13 residues. The germline V gene encodes CDR1 DFQATT and CDR2 SNEGSKA (reference sequence). This TCR was recovered from a human donor with low-grade glioma or glioblastoma, undergoing nonglioma brain surgery, or in good health (not recorded which). The specimen sequenced was glioma tissue, nonneoplastic brain tissue, or PBMCs (not recorded which). V usage is TRBV20-1 and J usage is TRBJ2-5; D is possibly TRBD2 (7 bases). The CDR3 nucleotides read TGCAGTGTAGGGGGGAAGGAGGGGGGGACCAAGTACTTC. Translating gives CSVGGKEGGTKYF.